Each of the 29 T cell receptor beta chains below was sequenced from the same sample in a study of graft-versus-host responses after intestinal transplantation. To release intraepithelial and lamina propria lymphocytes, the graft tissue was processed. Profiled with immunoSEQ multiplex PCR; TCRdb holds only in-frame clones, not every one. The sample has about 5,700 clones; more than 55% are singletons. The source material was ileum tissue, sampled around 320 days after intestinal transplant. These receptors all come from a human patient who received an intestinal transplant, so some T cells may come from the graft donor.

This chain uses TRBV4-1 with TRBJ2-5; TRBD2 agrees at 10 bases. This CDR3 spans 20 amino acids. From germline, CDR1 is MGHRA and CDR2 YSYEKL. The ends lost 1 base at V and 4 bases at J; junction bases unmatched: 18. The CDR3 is CASSQGWRGEKREGLETQYF. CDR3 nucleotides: TGCGCCAGCAGCCAAGGGTGGAGGGGCGAAAAGCGGGAGGGCCTAGAGACCCAGTACTTC.

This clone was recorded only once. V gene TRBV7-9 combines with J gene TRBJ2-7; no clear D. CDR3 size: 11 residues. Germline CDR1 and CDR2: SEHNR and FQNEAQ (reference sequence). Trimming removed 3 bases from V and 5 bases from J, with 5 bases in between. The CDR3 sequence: CASSFKNEQYF. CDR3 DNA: TGTGCCAGCAGCTTTAAGAACGAGCAGTACTTC.

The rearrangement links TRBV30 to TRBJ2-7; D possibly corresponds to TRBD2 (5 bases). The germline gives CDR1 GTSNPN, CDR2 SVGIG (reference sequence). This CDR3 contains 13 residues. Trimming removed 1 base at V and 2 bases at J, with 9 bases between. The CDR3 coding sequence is TGTGCCTGGAGTGCTAGCACGGCCTACGAGCAGTACTTC. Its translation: CAWSASTAYEQYF. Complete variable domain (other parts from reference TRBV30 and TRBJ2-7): SQTIHQWPATLVQPVGSPLSLECTVEGTSNPNLYWYRQAAGRGLQLLFYSVGIGQISSEVPQNLSASRPQDRQFILSSKKLLLSDSGFYLCAWSASTAYEQYFGPGTRLTVT.

The CDR3 protein is CASSYSSGSYNEQFF. The CDR3 DNA reads TGTGCCAGCAGTTACTCTAGCGGCTCCTACAATGAGCAGTTCTTC. The genes are TRBV6-5 and TRBJ2-1; D might be TRBD2 (6 bases). Germline values: CDR1 MNHEY, CDR2 SVGAGI. V dropped 0 bases and J dropped 0 bases, with 6 bases sitting between them. The CDR3 totals 15 residues.

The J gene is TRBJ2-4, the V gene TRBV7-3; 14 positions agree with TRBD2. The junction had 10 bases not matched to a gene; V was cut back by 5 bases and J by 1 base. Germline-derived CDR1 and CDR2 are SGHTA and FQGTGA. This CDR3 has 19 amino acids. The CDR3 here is CASSGTSGRYGEAKNIQYF. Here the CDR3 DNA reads TGTGCCAGCAGCGGGACTAGCGGGAGATATGGGGAGGCCAAAAACATTCAGTACTTC. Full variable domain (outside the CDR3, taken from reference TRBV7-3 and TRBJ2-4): GAGVSQTPSNKVTEKGKYVELRCDPISGHTALYWYRQSLGQGPEFLIYFQGTGAADDSGLPNDRFFAVRPEGSVSTLKIQRTERGDSAVYLCASSGTSGRYGEAKNIQYFGAGTRLSVL.

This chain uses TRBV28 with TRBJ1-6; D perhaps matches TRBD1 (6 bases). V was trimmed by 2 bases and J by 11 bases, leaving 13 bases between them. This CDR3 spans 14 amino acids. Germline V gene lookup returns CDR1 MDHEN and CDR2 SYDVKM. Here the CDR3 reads CASSLAGVQTPLHF. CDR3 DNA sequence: TGTGCCAGCAGTTTAGCAGGGGTCCAAACACCCCTCCACTTT. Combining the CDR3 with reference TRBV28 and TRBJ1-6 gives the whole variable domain DVKVTQSSRYLVKRTGEKVFLECVQDMDHENMFWYRQDPGLGLRLIYFSYDVKMKEKGDIPEGYSVSREKKERFSLILESASTNQTSMYLCASSLAGVQTPLHFGNGTRLTVT.

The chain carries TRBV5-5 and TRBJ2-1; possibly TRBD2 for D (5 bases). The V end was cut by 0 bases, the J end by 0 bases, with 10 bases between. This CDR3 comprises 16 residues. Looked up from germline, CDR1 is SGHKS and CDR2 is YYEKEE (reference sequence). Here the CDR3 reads CASSLAGIVSYNEQFF. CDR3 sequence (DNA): TGTGCCAGCAGCTTGGCCGGGATAGTCTCCTACAATGAGCAGTTCTTC.

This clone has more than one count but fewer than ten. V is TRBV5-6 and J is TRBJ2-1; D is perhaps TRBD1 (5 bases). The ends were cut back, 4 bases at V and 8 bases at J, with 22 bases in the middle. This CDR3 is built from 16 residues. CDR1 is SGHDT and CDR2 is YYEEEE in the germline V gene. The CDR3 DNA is TGTGCCAGCAGCGGGATCCGGCAGGGTACACGCGATGAGCAGTTCTTC. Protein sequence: CASSGIRQGTRDEQFF.

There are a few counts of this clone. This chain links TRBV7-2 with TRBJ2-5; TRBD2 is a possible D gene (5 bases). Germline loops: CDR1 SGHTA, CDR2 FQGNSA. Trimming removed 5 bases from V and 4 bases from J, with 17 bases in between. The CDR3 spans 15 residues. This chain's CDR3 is CASSPEVSLGETQYF. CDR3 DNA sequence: TGTGCCAGCAGCCCGGAGGTATCCCTCGGAGAGACCCAGTACTTC.

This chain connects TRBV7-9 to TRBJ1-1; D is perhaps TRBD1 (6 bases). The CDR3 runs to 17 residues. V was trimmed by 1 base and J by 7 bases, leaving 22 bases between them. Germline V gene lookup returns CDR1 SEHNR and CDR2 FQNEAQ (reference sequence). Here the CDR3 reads CASSLGIWAGESVEAFF. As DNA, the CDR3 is TGTGCCAGCAGCTTAGGTATTTGGGCAGGGGAAAGTGTTGAAGCTTTCTTT.

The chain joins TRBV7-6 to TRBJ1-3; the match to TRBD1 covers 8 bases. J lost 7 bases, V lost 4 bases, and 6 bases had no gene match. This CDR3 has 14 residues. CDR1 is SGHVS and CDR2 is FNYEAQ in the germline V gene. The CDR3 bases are TGTGCCAGCAGCTCCATTCGACAGGGGAACACCATATATTTT. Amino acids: CASSSIRQGNTIYF.

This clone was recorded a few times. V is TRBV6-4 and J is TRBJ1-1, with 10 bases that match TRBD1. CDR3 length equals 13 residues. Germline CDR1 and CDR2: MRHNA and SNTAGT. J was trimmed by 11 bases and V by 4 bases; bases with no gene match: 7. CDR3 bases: TGTGCCAGCAGTGTTAAGGGACAGGGGAGGGCTTTCTTT. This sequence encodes CASSVKGQGRAFF.

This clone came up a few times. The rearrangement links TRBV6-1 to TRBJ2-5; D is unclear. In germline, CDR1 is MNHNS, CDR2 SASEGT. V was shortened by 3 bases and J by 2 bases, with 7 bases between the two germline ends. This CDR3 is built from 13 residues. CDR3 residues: CASSEVRQETQYF. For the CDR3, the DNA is TGTGCCAGCAGTGAGGTCAGACAAGAGACCCAGTACTTC.

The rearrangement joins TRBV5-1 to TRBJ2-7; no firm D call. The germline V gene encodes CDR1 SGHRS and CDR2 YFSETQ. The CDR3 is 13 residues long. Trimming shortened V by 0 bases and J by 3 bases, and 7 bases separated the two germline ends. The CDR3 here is CASSLGLDYEQYF. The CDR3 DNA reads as TGCGCCAGCAGCTTGGGCTTAGACTACGAGCAGTACTTC.

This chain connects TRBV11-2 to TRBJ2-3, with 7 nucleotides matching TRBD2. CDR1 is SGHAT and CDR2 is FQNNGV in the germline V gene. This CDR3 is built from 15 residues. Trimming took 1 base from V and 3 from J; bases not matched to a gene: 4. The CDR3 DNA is TGTGCCAGCAGCTTAGTCGTGGGGGGGACAGATACGCAGTATTTT. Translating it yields CASSLVVGGTDTQYF.

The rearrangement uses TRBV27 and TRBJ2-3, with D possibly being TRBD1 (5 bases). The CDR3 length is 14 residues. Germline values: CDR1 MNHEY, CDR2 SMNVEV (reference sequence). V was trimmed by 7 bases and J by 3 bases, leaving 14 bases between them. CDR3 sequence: CASKRGEVTDTQYF. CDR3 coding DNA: TGTGCCAGCAAAAGGGGCGAGGTAACAGATACGCAGTATTTT.

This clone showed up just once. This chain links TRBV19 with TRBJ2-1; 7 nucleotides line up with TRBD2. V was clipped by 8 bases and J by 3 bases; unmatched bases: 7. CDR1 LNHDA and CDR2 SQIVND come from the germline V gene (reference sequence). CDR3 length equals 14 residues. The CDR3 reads CASRPSGVYNEQFF. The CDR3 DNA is TGTGCCAGTCGGCCTAGCGGAGTCTACAATGAGCAGTTCTTC.

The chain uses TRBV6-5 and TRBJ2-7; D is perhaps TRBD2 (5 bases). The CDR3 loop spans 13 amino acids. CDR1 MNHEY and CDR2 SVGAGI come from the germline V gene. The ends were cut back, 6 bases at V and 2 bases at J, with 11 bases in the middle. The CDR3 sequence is CASSPSGTYEQYF. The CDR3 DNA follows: TGTGCCAGCAGCCCCAGCGGAACCTACGAGCAGTACTTC.

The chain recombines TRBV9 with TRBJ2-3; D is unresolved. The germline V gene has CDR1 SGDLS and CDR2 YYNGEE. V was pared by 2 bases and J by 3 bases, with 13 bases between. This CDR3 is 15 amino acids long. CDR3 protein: CASSVGGAITDTQYF. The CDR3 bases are TGTGCCAGCAGCGTCGGCGGAGCGATTACAGATACGCAGTATTTT.

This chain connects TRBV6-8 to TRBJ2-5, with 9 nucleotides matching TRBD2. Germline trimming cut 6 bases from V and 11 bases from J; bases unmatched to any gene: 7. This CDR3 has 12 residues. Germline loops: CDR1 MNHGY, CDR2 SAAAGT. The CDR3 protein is CASRGLAEKQYF. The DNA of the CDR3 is TGTGCCAGCAGGGGACTAGCTGAGAAGCAGTACTTC.

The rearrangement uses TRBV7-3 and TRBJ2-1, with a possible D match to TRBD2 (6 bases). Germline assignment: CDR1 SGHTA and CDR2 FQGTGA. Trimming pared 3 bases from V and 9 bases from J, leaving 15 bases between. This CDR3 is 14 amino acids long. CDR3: CASSLTSSQGEQFF. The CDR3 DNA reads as TGTGCCAGCAGCTTGACTAGTTCGCAAGGTGAGCAGTTCTTC.

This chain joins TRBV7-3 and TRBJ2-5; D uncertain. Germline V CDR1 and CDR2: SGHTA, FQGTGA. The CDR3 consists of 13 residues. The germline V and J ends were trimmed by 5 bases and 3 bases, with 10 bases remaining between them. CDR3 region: CASSPTREETQYF. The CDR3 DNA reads TGTGCCAGCAGCCCTACCCGGGAAGAGACCCAGTACTTC. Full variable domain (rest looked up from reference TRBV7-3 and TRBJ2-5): GAGVSQTPSNKVTEKGKYVELRCDPISGHTALYWYRQSLGQGPEFLIYFQGTGAADDSGLPNDRFFAVRPEGSVSTLKIQRTERGDSAVYLCASSPTREETQYFGPGTRLLVL.

Here the CDR3 DNA reads TGTGCCAGCAGCCCCTCCACGATGCCAGAGGTCTCCTACAATGAGCAGTTCTTC. Translating gives CASSPSTMPEVSYNEQFF. The gene calls are TRBV11-2 and TRBJ2-1, with D unclear. In germline, CDR1 is SGHAT, CDR2 FQNNGV. The germline V and J ends were trimmed by 5 bases and 0 bases, with 20 bases remaining between them. The CDR3 has 18 amino acids.

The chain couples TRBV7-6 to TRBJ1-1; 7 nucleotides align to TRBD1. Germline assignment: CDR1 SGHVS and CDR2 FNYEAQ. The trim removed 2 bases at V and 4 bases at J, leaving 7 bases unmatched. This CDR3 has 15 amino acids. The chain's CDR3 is CASSLRQGGSTEAFF. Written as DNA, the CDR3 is TGTGCCAGCAGCTTAAGGCAGGGGGGGAGCACTGAAGCTTTCTTT.

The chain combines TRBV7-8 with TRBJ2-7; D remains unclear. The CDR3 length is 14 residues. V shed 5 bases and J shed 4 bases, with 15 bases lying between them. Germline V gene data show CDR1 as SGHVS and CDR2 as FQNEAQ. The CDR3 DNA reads TGTGCCAGCAGCCTGGGTCAAGGAATGTACGAGCAGTACTTC. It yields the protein CASSLGQGMYEQYF.

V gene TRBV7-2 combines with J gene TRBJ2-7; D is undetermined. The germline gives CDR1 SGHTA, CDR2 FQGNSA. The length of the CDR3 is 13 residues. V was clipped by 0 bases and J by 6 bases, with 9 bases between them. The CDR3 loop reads CASSLAGQLEQYF. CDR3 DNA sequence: TGTGCCAGCAGCTTAGCTGGGCAACTCGAGCAGTACTTC. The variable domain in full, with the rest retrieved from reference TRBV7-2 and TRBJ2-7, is GAGVSQSPSNKVTEKGKDVELRCDPISGHTALYWYRQSLGQGLEFLIYFQGNSAPDKSGLPSDRFSAERTGGSVSTLTIQRTQQEDSAVYLCASSLAGQLEQYFGPGTRLTVT.

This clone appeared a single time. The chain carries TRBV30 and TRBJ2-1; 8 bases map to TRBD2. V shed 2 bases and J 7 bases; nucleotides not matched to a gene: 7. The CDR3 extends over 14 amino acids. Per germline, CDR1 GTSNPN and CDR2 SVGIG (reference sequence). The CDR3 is CAWSLSGRRNEQFF. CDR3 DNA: TGTGCCTGGAGTTTAAGCGGGAGAAGGAATGAGCAGTTCTTC.

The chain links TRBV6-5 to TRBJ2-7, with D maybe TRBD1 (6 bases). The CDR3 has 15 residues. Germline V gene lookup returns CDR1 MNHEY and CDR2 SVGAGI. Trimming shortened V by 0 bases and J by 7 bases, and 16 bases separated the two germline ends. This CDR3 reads CASSYSGAGTREQYF. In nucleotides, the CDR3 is TGTGCCAGCAGTTACTCGGGGGCCGGGACGAGGGAGCAGTACTTC.

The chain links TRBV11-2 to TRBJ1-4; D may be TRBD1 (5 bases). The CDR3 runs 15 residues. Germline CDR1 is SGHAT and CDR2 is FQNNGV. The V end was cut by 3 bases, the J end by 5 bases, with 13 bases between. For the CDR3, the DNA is TGTGCCAGCAGCTTTCAGGGTACCCAAAATGAAAAACTGTTTTTT. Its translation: CASSFQGTQNEKLFF.